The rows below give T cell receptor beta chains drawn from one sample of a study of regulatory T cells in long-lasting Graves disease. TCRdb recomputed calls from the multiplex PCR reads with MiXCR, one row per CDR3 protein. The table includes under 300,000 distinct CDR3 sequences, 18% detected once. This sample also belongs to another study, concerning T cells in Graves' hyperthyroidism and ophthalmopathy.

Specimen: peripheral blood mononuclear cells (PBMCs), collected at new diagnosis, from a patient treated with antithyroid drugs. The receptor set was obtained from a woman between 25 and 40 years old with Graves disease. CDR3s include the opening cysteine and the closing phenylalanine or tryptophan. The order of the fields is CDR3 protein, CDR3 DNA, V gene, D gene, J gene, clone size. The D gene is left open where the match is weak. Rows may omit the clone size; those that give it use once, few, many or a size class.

CDR3: CASSSFPAGGEAFF
DNA: TGTGCCAGCAGCTCTTTCCCTGCAGGGGGCGAAGCTTTCTTT
V: TRBV4-2
D: TRBD1
J: TRBJ1-1
size: NA

CDR3: CASSQDPGRSTDTQYF
DNA: TGTGCCAGCAGCCAAGACCCGGGACGAAGCACAGATACGCAGTATTTT
V: TRBV3-1
D: NA
J: TRBJ2-3
size: many

CDR3: CASSLRTGSSYEQYF
DNA: TGTGCCAGCAGCTTAAGGACAGGTAGCTCCTACGAGCAGTACTTC
V: TRBV13
D: TRBD1
J: TRBJ2-7
size: many

CDR3: CSARDGGLSNTGELFF
DNA: TGCAGTGCTAGAGATGGGGGACTTTCGAACACCGGGGAGCTGTTTTTT
V: TRBV20-1
D: NA
J: TRBJ2-2
size: many

CDR3: CASSLEAGQEDTQYF
DNA: TGCGCCAGCAGCTTGGAGGCGGGGCAGGAGGATACGCAGTATTTT
V: TRBV5-1
D: NA
J: TRBJ2-3
size: many

CDR3: CSVVSGYEQYF
DNA: TGCAGCGTTGTCTCAGGGTACGAGCAGTACTTC
V: TRBV29-1
D: NA
J: TRBJ2-7
size: NA

CDR3: CATTGGTHGEQFF
DNA: TGTGCCACGACAGGGGGCACCCATGGTGAGCAGTTCTTC
V: TRBV18
D: TRBD1
J: TRBJ2-1
size: many

CDR3: CASSQRVGGGEHYEQYF
DNA: TGTGCCAGCAGTCAACGCGTGGGCGGGGGGGAGCACTACGAGCAGTACTTC
V: TRBV12-3/TRBV12-4
D: TRBD2
J: TRBJ2-7
size: many

CDR3: CASLPGRVNTGELFF
DNA: TGTGCCAGCCTCCCTGGACGGGTAAACACCGGGGAGCTGTTTTTT
V: TRBV2
D: NA
J: TRBJ2-2
size: many

CDR3: CASSPGTGTTIEAFF
DNA: TGTGCCAGCAGTCCCGGGACAGGGACAACTATTGAAGCTTTCTTT
V: TRBV6-1
D: TRBD1
J: TRBJ1-1
size: many

CDR3: CASSSTGPLSTDTQYF
DNA: TGCGCCAGCAGCTCTACGGGACCGCTTAGCACAGATACGCAGTATTTT
V: TRBV5-1
D: NA
J: TRBJ2-3
size: NA

CDR3: CASTPTGSPSPLHF
DNA: TGTGCCAGCACCCCTACAGGGAGTCCTTCACCCCTCCACTTT
V: TRBV3-1
D: NA
J: TRBJ1-6
size: many